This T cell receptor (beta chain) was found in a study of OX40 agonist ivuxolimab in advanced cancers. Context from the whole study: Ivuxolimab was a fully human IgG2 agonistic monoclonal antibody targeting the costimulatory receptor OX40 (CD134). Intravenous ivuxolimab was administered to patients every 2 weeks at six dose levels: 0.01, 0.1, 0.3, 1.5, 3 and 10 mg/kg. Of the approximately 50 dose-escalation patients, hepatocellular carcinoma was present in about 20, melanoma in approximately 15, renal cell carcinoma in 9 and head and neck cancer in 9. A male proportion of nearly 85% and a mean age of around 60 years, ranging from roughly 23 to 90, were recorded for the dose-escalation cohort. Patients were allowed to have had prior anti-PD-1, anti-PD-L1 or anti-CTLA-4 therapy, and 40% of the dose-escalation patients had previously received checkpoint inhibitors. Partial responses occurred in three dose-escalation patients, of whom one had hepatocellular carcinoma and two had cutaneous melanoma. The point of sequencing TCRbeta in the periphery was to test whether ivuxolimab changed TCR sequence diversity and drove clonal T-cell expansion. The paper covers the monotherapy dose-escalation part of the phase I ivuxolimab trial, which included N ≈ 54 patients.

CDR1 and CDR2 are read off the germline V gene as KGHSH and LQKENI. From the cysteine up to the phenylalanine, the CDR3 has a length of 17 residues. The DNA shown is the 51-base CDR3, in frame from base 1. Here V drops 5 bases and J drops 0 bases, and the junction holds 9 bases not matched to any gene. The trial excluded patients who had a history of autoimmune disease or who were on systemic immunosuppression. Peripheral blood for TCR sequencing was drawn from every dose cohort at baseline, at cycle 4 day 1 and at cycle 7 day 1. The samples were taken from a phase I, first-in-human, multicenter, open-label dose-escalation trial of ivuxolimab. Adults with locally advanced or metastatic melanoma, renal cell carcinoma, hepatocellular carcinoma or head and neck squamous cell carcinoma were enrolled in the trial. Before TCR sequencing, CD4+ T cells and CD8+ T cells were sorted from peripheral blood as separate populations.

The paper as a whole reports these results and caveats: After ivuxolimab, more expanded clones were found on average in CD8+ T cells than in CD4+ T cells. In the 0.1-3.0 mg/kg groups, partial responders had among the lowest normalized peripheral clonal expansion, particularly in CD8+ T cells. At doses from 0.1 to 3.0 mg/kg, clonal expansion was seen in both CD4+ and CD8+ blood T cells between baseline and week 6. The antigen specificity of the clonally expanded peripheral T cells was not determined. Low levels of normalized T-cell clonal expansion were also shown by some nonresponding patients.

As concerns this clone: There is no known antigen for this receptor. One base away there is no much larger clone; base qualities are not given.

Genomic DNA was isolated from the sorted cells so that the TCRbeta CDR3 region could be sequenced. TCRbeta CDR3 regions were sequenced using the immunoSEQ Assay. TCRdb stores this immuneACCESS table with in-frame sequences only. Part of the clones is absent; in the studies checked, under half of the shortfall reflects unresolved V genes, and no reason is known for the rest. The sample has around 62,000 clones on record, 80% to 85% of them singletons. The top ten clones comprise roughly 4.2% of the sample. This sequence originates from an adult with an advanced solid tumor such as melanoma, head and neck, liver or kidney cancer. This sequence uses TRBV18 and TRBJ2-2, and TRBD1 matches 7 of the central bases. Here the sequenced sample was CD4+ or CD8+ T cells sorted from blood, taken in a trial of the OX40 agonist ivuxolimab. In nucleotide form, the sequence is TGTGCCAGCTCAGGGGCCGGGACAGTTTCGAACACCGGGGAGCTGTTTTTT. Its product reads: CASSGAGTVSNTGELFF. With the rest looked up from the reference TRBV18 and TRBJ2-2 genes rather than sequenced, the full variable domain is NAGVMQNPRHLVRRRGQEARLRCSPMKGHSHVYWYRQLPEEGLKFMVYLQKENIIDESGMPKERFSAEFPKEGPSILRIQQVVRGDSAAYFCASSGAGTVSNTGELFFGEGSRLTVL.